A single sample is the source of the 8 T cell receptor beta chains below, sequenced in a study of blood T cells in healthy people across ages. Using a J-beta primer mix together with a sample-barcoded 5' primer, a second PCR was run for about 6 to 11 cycles. TCRdb re-called the 5' RACE reads with MiXCR, one entry per CDR3 protein. The table has about 900,000 distinct CDR3 sequences, 45% to 50% seen once; the top ten hold about an eighth. Sequenced material: blood. These receptors came from a young man in good health.

The chain has TRBV6-4 and TRBJ2-1; 10 bases fit TRBD2. The trim removed 3 bases at V and 5 bases at J, leaving 7 bases unmatched. This CDR3 contains 16 residues. The V gene's germline CDR1 is MRHNA and CDR2 SNTAGT. The CDR3: CASSEGLAGANNEQFF. Written as DNA, the CDR3 is TGTGCCAGCAGTGAAGGGCTAGCGGGGGCCAACAATGAGCAGTTCTTC.

The chain uses TRBV6-5 and TRBJ1-2, with 9 bases identical to TRBD1. Germline V gene lookup returns CDR1 MNHEY and CDR2 SVGAGI. V was clipped by 0 bases and J by 7 bases; unmatched bases: 3. This CDR3 region has 14 residues. The CDR3 region is CASSYSGQGAGYTF. DNA of the CDR3: TGTGCCAGCAGTTACTCGGGACAGGGTGCTGGCTACACCTTC.

The chain has TRBV5-6 and TRBJ2-5, with D tentatively TRBD2 (5 bases). The CDR3 runs 15 residues. Trimming removed 5 bases at V and 5 bases at J, with 19 bases between. The V gene's germline CDR1 is SGHDT and CDR2 YYEEEE. DNA of the CDR3: TGTGCCAGCAGTTTGAGGACCGTCCGCGGGGAGACCCAGTACTTC. Protein: CASSLRTVRGETQYF.

This clonotype came up many times. The chain uses TRBV5-1 and TRBJ2-1; 11 bases align to TRBD2. Looked up from germline, CDR1 is SGHRS and CDR2 is YFSETQ. Trimming took 6 bases from V and 5 from J; bases not matched to a gene: 7. The CDR3 spans 15 residues. The CDR3 sequence is CASTLSSGGHNEQFF. As DNA, the CDR3 is TGCGCCAGCACCCTTTCTAGCGGGGGGCACAATGAGCAGTTCTTC.

V gene TRBV12-3 or TRBV12-4 combines with J gene TRBJ2-5; D gene unclear. V lost 5 bases, J lost 8 bases, and 9 bases lay in between. The CDR3 consists of 11 residues. CDR3 region: CASSPQGTQYF. The CDR3 DNA follows: TGTGCCAGCAGTCCCCAAGGCACCCAGTACTTC.

The CDR3 DNA follows: TGTGCCAGCCTCTGGGGGTATGGCTACACCTTC. It translates to CASLWGYGYTF. The chain is built from TRBV19 and TRBJ1-2; perhaps TRBD1 as D (5 bases). Germline V lookup: CDR1 LNHDA, CDR2 SQIVND (reference sequence). V lost 9 bases and J lost 5, with 10 bases in between. CDR3 length equals 11 residues.

This chain uses TRBV6-2 or TRBV6-3 with TRBJ2-3; the D gene is possibly TRBD2 (6 bases). The CDR3 loop spans 15 amino acids. V lost 10 bases and J 1 base, leaving 18 bases between the germline ends. CDR1 and CDR2 (germline): MNHEY, SVGEGT. CDR3 coding DNA: TGTGCCACAATCCTGGGGGGATGGGGCACAGATACGCAGTATTTT. This translates into CATILGGWGTDTQYF.

The rearrangement uses TRBV9 and TRBJ1-2; D remains ambiguous. Between the trimmed V and J ends, which lost 0 bases and 0 bases, there was a span of 12 bases. Germline V gene sequence: CDR1 SGDLS, CDR2 YYNGEE. This CDR3 comprises 16 residues. The CDR3 sequence is CASSVGTLRANYGYTF. For the CDR3, the DNA is TGTGCCAGCAGCGTAGGAACCCTTCGAGCTAACTATGGCTACACCTTC. The full variable domain, its missing parts supplied by reference TRBV9 and TRBJ1-2, is DSGVTQTPKHLITATGQRVTLRCSPRSGDLSVYWYQQSLDQGLQFLIQYYNGEERAKGNILERFSAQQFPDLHSELNLSSLELGDSALYFCASSVGTLRANYGYTFGSGTRLTVV.